A single sample is the source of the 24 T cell receptor beta chains below, sequenced in a study of shared clonotypes between healthy human individuals. Clones were sequenced by immunoSEQ multiplex PCR, and TCRdb holds only the in-frame ones, with some missing. This table has approximately 2,300,000 clones, 80% to 95% appearing once. The sample taken for sequencing was naive CD4+ T cells from PBMCs. The subset was: CD45RA+ positively selected. These receptor sequences come from a young man in good health. Some clones in this sample may be carry-over from other donors' samples.

The chain uses TRBV30 and TRBJ1-5, with D maybe TRBD1 (5 bases). V gave up 0 bases and J gave up 5 bases, with 14 bases separating them. Germline V lookup: CDR1 GTSNPN, CDR2 SVGIG (reference sequence). This CDR3 is built from 15 residues. In nucleotides, the CDR3 is TGTGCCTGGAGTGTACAGGAACAGCCAGATCAGCCCCAGCATTTT. Translated, it gives CAWSVQEQPDQPQHF. Complete variable domain (other parts from reference TRBV30 and TRBJ1-5): SQTIHQWPATLVQPVGSPLSLECTVEGTSNPNLYWYRQAAGRGLQLLFYSVGIGQISSEVPQNLSASRPQDRQFILSSKKLLLSDSGFYLCAWSVQEQPDQPQHFGDGTRLSIL.

The chain uses TRBV7-9 and TRBJ1-1; 10 bases are shared with TRBD1. Losses at the gene ends were 5 bases for V and 1 base for J; bases not matched to a gene: 7. Germline CDR1 reads SEHNR; CDR2 reads FQNEAQ (reference sequence). CDR3 length equals 16 residues. Here the CDR3 DNA reads TGTGCCAGCAGCCCACCGGGACAGGGGCCGAACACTGAAGCTTTCTTT. It encodes CASSPPGQGPNTEAFF.

The rearrangement joins TRBV5-1 to TRBJ2-5; D uncertain. The CDR3 extends over 15 amino acids. Germline V gene data show CDR1 as SGHRS and CDR2 as YFSETQ. V was shortened by 0 bases and J by 3 bases, with 12 bases between the two germline ends. The CDR3 is CASSLGPVSEETQYF. CDR3 in DNA: TGCGCCAGCAGCTTGGGGCCAGTCTCGGAAGAGACCCAGTACTTC. The entire variable domain, with the rest obtained from reference TRBV5-1 and TRBJ2-5, is as follows: KAGVTQTPRYLIKTRGQQVTLSCSPISGHRSVSWYQQTPGQGLQFLFEYFSETQRNKGNFPGRFSGRQFSNSRSEMNVSTLELGDSALYLCASSLGPVSEETQYFGPGTRLLVL.

The chain is built from TRBV4-1 and TRBJ1-3; D uncertain. Germline CDR1 is MGHRA and CDR2 is YSYEKL. The CDR3 length is 17 residues. V was shortened by 0 bases and J by 3 bases, with 15 bases between the two germline ends. The CDR3 DNA follows: TGCGCCAGCAGCCAAGACTCATTTGGGAAAGGTGGAAACACCATATATTTT. As protein: CASSQDSFGKGGNTIYF.

The chain links TRBV27 to TRBJ1-2; tentative D call: TRBD1 (5 bases). The V end was cut by 4 bases, the J end by 7 bases, with 13 bases between. In germline, CDR1 is MNHEY, CDR2 SMNVEV (reference sequence). The CDR3 is made up of 13 amino acids. The CDR3: CASSSTGRGGYTF. The CDR3 nucleotides are TGTGCCAGCAGTTCAACAGGCCGGGGTGGCTACACCTTC.

The J gene is TRBJ2-4, the V gene TRBV9; 9 nucleotides align to TRBD1. The V gene end was trimmed by 4 bases and the J gene end by 8 bases; junction bases not matched to a gene: 7. Germline CDR1 reads SGDLS; CDR2 reads YYNGEE. The CDR3 spans 14 residues. CDR3 sequence (DNA): TGTGCCAGCAGCAATCCGGGACAGGGAGACATTCAGTACTTC. This encodes CASSNPGQGDIQYF. Drawing the rest from reference TRBV9 and TRBJ2-4, the complete variable domain is DSGVTQTPKHLITATGQRVTLRCSPRSGDLSVYWYQQSLDQGLQFLIQYYNGEERAKGNILERFSAQQFPDLHSELNLSSLELGDSALYFCASSNPGQGDIQYFGAGTRLSVL.

The chain recombines TRBV2 with TRBJ1-4, with 8 nucleotides matching TRBD1. Per the germline V gene, CDR1 is SNHLY and CDR2 is FYNNEI. J lost 2 bases, V lost 6 bases, and 2 bases had no gene match. There are 14 residues in the CDR3. Here the CDR3 DNA reads TGTGCCAGCAGGTGGACAGGGACTAATGAAAAACTGTTTTTT. This gives the protein CASRWTGTNEKLFF. Variable domain in full (rest from reference TRBV2 and TRBJ1-4): EPEVTQTPSHQVTQMGQEVILRCVPISNHLYFYWYRQILGQKVEFLVSFYNNEISEKSEIFDDQFSVERPDGSNFTLKIRSTKLEDSAMYFCASRWTGTNEKLFFGSGTQLSVL.

The rearrangement uses TRBV6-1 and TRBJ2-7; TRBD1 or TRBD2 may be the D gene (7 bases each). V lost 2 bases and J 4 bases, leaving 18 bases between the germline ends. This CDR3 has 16 residues. Germline-derived CDR1 and CDR2 are MNHNS and SASEGT. Here the CDR3 reads CASSEYSPRGGYEQYF. The CDR3 region has the DNA TGTGCCAGCAGTGAATATTCGCCCAGGGGGGGGTACGAGCAGTACTTC.

The rearrangement links TRBV28 to TRBJ2-2; D is possibly TRBD1 (5 bases). CDR1 MDHEN and CDR2 SYDVKM come from the germline V gene. V was trimmed by 1 base and J by 7 bases, leaving 13 bases between them. CDR3 length: 15 amino acids. The CDR3 DNA sequence: TGTGCCAGCAGTTTATTACCCAGGGCGGTCGGGGAGCTGTTTTTT. Translating gives CASSLLPRAVGELFF. The whole variable domain, filled in from reference TRBV28 and TRBJ2-2, reads DVKVTQSSRYLVKRTGEKVFLECVQDMDHENMFWYRQDPGLGLRLIYFSYDVKMKEKGDIPEGYSVSREKKERFSLILESASTNQTSMYLCASSLLPRAVGELFFGEGSRLTVL.

The V gene is TRBV27, the J gene TRBJ1-3, with 7 bases aligning to TRBD1. The germline V gene has CDR1 MNHEY and CDR2 SMNVEV (reference sequence). V was clipped by 5 bases and J by 1 base; unmatched bases: 8. The CDR3 extends over 16 amino acids. CDR3 loop: CASSTRQGTSGNTIYF. DNA for the CDR3: TGTGCCAGCAGTACCCGACAGGGAACATCTGGAAACACCATATATTTT.

Worth noting for this clone: The junction does not match germline at one end; this may be a read error. The CDR3 spells CASSEIAASYDEQFF. The CDR3 DNA reads TGTGCCAGCAGTGAGATAGCGGCCTCCTACGATGAGCAGTTCTTC. V gene TRBV2 combines with J gene TRBJ2-1, with D tentatively TRBD2 (6 bases). In germline, CDR1 is SNHLY, CDR2 FYNNEI. This CDR3 has 15 amino acids.

This clone has a handful of counts. This sample includes further DNA sequences coding for the same CDR3. V usage is TRBV29-1 and J usage is TRBJ1-1; D is ambiguous. The germline V gene encodes CDR1 SQVTM and CDR2 ANQGSEA. The CDR3 extends over 13 amino acids. Trimming took off 4 bases at V and 0 bases at J, with 9 bases between the two ends. CDR3 protein: CSVVRPMNTEAFF. CDR3 DNA: TGCAGCGTTGTGAGACCGATGAACACTGAAGCTTTCTTT.

This clone was detected a few times. V gene TRBV20-1 combines with J gene TRBJ2-5; D ambiguous. Germline CDR1 DFQATT, CDR2 SNEGSKA (reference sequence). V dropped 5 bases and J dropped 3 bases, with 4 bases sitting between them. This CDR3 spans 10 amino acids. CDR3 coding DNA: TGCAGTGCTTATAAAGAGACCCAGTACTTC. Residues: CSAYKETQYF.

J is TRBJ2-2 and V is TRBV4-1; D remains unclear. This CDR3 comprises 14 residues. The V end lost 0 bases, the J end lost 6 bases, and 8 bases lay between the germline ends. The germline V gene has CDR1 MGHRA and CDR2 YSYEKL. The CDR3 region has the DNA TGCGCCAGCAGCCAAGAGGAAACGGCCGGGGAGCTGTTTTTT. Translated, it gives CASSQEETAGELFF.

The CDR3 nucleotides read TGTGCCAGTAGAACCAAGGCGGCTAGCGGTTACCCAATTAGCCTCTCCTACAATGAGCAGTTCTTC. It is translated as CASRTKAASGYPISLSYNEQFF. The rearrangement links TRBV28 to TRBJ2-1; 7 bases line up with TRBD2. Germline CDR1 and CDR2: MDHEN and SYDVKM. CDR3 length: 22 amino acids. J gave up 0 bases and V 9 bases, and 29 bases lay outside the gene matches.

This chain uses TRBV28 with TRBJ1-4; no clear D gene. This CDR3 comprises 14 residues. V lost 6 bases, J lost 8 bases, and 16 bases lay in between. The germline CDR1 and CDR2 sequences are MDHEN and SYDVKM. CDR3 sequence reads: CASSEAGPFEKLFF. CDR3 coding DNA: TGTGCCAGCAGCGAAGCCGGACCCTTCGAAAAACTGTTTTTT.

This clone was counted a single time. The chain recombines TRBV6-5 with TRBJ2-7, with D possibly being TRBD2 (6 bases). The CDR3 has 13 amino acids. CDR1 MNHEY and CDR2 SVGAGI come from the germline V gene. Trimming took 7 bases from V and 7 from J, leaving 17 bases between them. CDR3 in DNA: TGTGCCAGCACCAGGACTACCTTTCCTGAGCAGTACTTC. It codes for CASTRTTFPEQYF.

The gene calls are TRBV6-5 and TRBJ1-1; D is possibly TRBD1 (6 bases). The CDR3 contains 14 residues. The germline CDR1 and CDR2 sequences are MNHEY and SVGAGI. The germline V and J ends were trimmed by 7 bases and 5 bases, with 17 bases remaining between them. The CDR3 DNA sequence: TGTGCCAGCATCTCGGCGGCAGGGGCGACTGAAGCTTTCTTT. Translating it yields CASISAAGATEAFF.

As to this clone: Within the sample, other DNA sequences also encode this same CDR3. This chain joins TRBV7-2 and TRBJ2-1, with a weak D call TRBD2 (6 bases). Per the germline V gene, CDR1 is SGHTA and CDR2 is FQGNSA. V was cut by 2 bases and J by 6 bases, with 11 bases left in between. There are 14 residues in the CDR3. The chain's CDR3 is CASSLLGSVNEQFF. DNA for the CDR3: TGTGCCAGCAGCTTACTCGGGAGTGTCAATGAGCAGTTCTTC.

Details on this clone: The sample contains more than one DNA sequence encoding this CDR3. J is TRBJ2-5 and V is TRBV7-8, with D hard to call. CDR3 length: 12 residues. Trimming removed 0 bases from V and 5 bases from J, with 4 bases in between. In germline, CDR1 is SGHVS, CDR2 FQNEAQ. The CDR3: CASSLAGETQYF. The CDR3 nucleotides are TGTGCCAGCAGCTTAGCAGGGGAGACCCAGTACTTC.

The chain uses TRBV7-3 and TRBJ2-1; weak D call: TRBD2 (5 bases). Trimming pared 2 bases from V and 7 bases from J, leaving 9 bases between. The CDR3 has 13 amino acids. Per the germline V gene, CDR1 is SGHTA and CDR2 is FQGTGA. CDR3 sequence: CASSLLEGNEQFF. The CDR3 DNA follows: TGTGCCAGCAGCTTATTAGAGGGAAATGAGCAGTTCTTC.

The gene calls are TRBV18 and TRBJ1-2; a weak D match, TRBD1 (5 bases). In germline, CDR1 is KGHSH, CDR2 LQKENI. The CDR3 spans 14 residues. The V and J ends lost 3 bases and 8 bases respectively, with 16 bases between them. CDR3 bases: TGTGCCAGCTCACCCCAGGGTCCCCTGGAGGGCTACACCTTC. It yields the protein CASSPQGPLEGYTF. The variable domain in full, with the rest retrieved from reference TRBV18 and TRBJ1-2, is NAGVMQNPRHLVRRRGQEARLRCSPMKGHSHVYWYRQLPEEGLKFMVYLQKENIIDESGMPKERFSAEFPKEGPSILRIQQVVRGDSAAYFCASSPQGPLEGYTFGSGTRLTVV.

The V gene is TRBV7-2, the J gene TRBJ1-1; perhaps TRBD1 as D (6 bases). The CDR3 loop spans 15 amino acids. Trimming removed 5 bases at V and 0 bases at J, with 13 bases between. Germline CDR1 reads SGHTA; CDR2 reads FQGNSA. CDR3 loop: CASSRGWGLNTEAFF. CDR3 DNA sequence: TGTGCCAGCAGCCGGGGCTGGGGGCTGAACACTGAAGCTTTCTTT.

V is TRBV9 and J is TRBJ1-5; D remains ambiguous. V shed 1 base and J shed 7 bases, with 15 bases lying between them. Per the germline V gene, CDR1 is SGDLS and CDR2 is YYNGEE. The CDR3 length is 15 residues. CDR3 coding DNA: TGTGCCAGCAGCGTAAGTACTGATCGAGCACAGCCCCAGCATTTT. This gives the protein CASSVSTDRAQPQHF.